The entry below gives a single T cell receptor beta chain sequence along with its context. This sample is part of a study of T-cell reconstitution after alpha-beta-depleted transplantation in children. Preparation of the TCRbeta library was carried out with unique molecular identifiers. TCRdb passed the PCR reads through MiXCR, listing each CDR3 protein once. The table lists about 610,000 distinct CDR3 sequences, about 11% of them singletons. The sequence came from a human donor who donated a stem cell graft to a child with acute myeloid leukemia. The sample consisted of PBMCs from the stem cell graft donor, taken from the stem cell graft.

CDR3 sequence (DNA): TGTGCCAGCAGTGCGGGAAATTCCTACGAGCAGTACTTC. Its translation: CASSAGNSYEQYF. V gene TRBV12-3 or TRBV12-4 combines with J gene TRBJ2-7, with a tentative D call TRBD2 (6 bases). This CDR3 is built from 13 residues. V lost 5 bases and J 1 base, leaving 9 bases between the germline ends.